This T cell receptor (beta chain) derives from a study of blood T cell repertoires in COVID-19. In the study overall: Samples taken during acute and convalescent COVID-19 were collected in the United States, Italy and Spain.

As handled by the study authors: Researchers report that nucleated cell counts were estimated from reference gene primer amplification. Data came from immunoSEQ multiplex PCR; TCRdb stores just in-frame clones and leaves some out. V, J and clone size derive from that table, while D and trimming were established from the DNA sequence. The data contain some 100,000 clones, roughly 86% of them singletons. Germline lookup yields CDR1 SGHRS and CDR2 YFSETQ. V shed 0 bases, J shed 7 bases, and the junction held 14 bases outside the gene matches. The CDR3 runs 19 residues. This sequence joins TRBV5-1 and TRBJ1-6; 9 nucleotides align to TRBD1. The sample consisted of peripheral blood. This receptor was identified in a woman between 25 and 40 years old with acute or convalescent COVID-19. The CDR3 region is CASSLGRGTGKGLNSPLHF. The CDR3 DNA reads as TGCGCCAGCAGCTTGGGGAGGGGGACAGGGAAGGGCCTCAATTCACCCCTCCACTTT.